These 3 T cell receptor beta chains were sequenced from one sample in a study of T cell changes during pregnancy in multiple sclerosis. Profiling relied on immunoSEQ multiplex PCR, and the TCRdb table lists in-frame clones only, not all of them. The sample has approximately 50,000 clones, around 94% seen once. Here the sequenced sample was CD4+ T cells from peripheral blood mononuclear cells, taken in the third trimester of pregnancy. The receptors originated from a female donor with multiple sclerosis, enrolled in a pregnancy study.

J is TRBJ1-4 and V is TRBV7-9; no clear D. The V gene lost 3 bases and the J gene lost 9 bases, with 17 bases spanning the gap. The CDR3 is 15 amino acids. Per the germline V gene, CDR1 is SEHNR and CDR2 is FQNEAQ (reference sequence). The CDR3 nucleotides read TGTGCCAGCAGCTTCAACGCGGAATCAGCCCAAAAACTGTTTTTT. Protein sequence: CASSFNAESAQKLFF.

The chain uses TRBV9 and TRBJ2-7, with D possibly matching TRBD2 (5 bases). The V gene lost 0 bases and the J gene lost 7 bases, with 8 bases spanning the gap. Germline V gene sequence: CDR1 SGDLS, CDR2 YYNGEE. The CDR3 is 12 residues long. Here the CDR3 DNA reads TGTGCCAGCAGCGTAGGCACGGGGGAGCAGTACTTC. Protein sequence: CASSVGTGEQYF. The full variable domain, completed using reference TRBV9 and TRBJ2-7, is DSGVTQTPKHLITATGQRVTLRCSPRSGDLSVYWYQQSLDQGLQFLIQYYNGEERAKGNILERFSAQQFPDLHSELNLSSLELGDSALYFCASSVGTGEQYFGPGTRLTVT.

This sequence joins TRBV23-1 and TRBJ2-2, with 11 bases aligning to TRBD1. TRBV23-1 is known as an ORF, though its function is uncertain. Losses at the gene ends were 6 bases for V and 4 bases for J; bases not matched to a gene: 16. This CDR3 is built from 19 residues. Here the CDR3 reads CASSRVPPGQGVCTGELFF. For the CDR3, the DNA is TGCGCCAGCAGCCGCGTCCCACCGGGACAGGGGGTTTGCACCGGGGAGCTGTTTTTT.